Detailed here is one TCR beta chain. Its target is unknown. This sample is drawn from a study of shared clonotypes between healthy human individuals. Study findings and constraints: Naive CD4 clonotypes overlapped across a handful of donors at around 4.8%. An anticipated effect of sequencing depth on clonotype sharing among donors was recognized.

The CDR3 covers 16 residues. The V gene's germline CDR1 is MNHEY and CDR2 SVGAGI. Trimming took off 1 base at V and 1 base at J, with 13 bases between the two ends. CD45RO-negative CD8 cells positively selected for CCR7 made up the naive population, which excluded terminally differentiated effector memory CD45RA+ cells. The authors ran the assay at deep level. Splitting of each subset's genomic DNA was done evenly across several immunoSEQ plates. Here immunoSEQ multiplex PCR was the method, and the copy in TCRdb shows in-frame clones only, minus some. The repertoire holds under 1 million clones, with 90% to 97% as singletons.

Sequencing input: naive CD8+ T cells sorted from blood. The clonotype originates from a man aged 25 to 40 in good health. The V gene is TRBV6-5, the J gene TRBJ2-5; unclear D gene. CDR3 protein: CASSYLGGKAQETQYF. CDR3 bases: TGTGCCAGCAGTTACTTAGGCGGAAAAGCCCAAGAGACCCAGTACTTC.